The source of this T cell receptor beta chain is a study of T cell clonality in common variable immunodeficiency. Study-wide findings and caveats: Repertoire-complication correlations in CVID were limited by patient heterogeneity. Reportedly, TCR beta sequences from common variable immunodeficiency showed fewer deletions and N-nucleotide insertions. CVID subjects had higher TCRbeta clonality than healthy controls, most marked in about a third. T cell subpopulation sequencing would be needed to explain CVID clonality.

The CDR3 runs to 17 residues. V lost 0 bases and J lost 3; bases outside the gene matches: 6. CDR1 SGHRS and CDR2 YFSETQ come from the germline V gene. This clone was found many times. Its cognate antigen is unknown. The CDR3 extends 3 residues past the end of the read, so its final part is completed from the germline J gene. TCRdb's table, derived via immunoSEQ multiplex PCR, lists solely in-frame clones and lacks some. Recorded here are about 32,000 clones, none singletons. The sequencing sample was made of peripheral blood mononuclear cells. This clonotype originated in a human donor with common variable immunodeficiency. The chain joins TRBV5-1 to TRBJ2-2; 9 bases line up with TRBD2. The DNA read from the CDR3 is TGCGCCAGCAGCTTGGAGCTAGCGGGGTCGTACACCGGGGAG. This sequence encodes CASSLELAGSYTGE. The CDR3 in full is CASSLELAGSYTGELFF.